The source of this T cell receptor beta chain is a study of T-cell memory formation after mild COVID-19. Study-wide background: TCR clusters were largely donor specific. General study results and limits: For contracting clones, CD4+ ones sat mainly in CM and EM, CD8+ in EMRA.

V was clipped by 3 bases and J by 2 bases, with 11 bases between them. Germline loops: CDR1 DFQATT, CDR2 SNEGSKA (reference sequence). The CDR3 totals 13 residues. TCRdb re-derived calls from the 5' RACE reads in MiXCR, one entry per CDR3 protein. The sample has about 350,000 distinct CDR3 sequences; about an eighth are singletons. With respect to this clonotype: What it binds is unknown.

This clonotype was obtained from a man aged 18 to 29 who had mild COVID-19 (a few samples of this study predate the infection). Cell type and time point are not known. The sequenced sample was PBMCs or a T cell subset sorted from them (not recorded which). The chain couples TRBV20-1 to TRBJ2-7; tentatively, D is TRBD1 (6 bases). CDR3 amino acids: CSASPTGTYEQYF. The DNA of the CDR3 is TGCAGTGCTAGCCCGACAGGCACCTACGAGCAGTACTTC.